These T cell receptor beta chains were read from a single sample in a study of blood T cell repertoires in COVID-19. The protocol was immunoSEQ multiplex PCR, while the TCRdb copy is restricted to in-frame clones and leaves out a portion. The sample shows under 80,000 clones, 65% to 90% of them seen only once. What was sequenced was peripheral blood. These receptors all come from a woman aged 55-70 years with acute or convalescent COVID-19. The CDR3 runs from the conserved cysteine through the conserved F or W. A D gene is named only where the DNA matches it firmly. Rows give clone size only sometimes, using once, few, many, or a class for an expanded clone.

V: TRBV2
D: -
length: 13
size: -
J: TRBJ1-2
DNA: TGTGCCAGCGGACAGACAGCGGTTCGTGGCTACACCTTC
CDR3: CASGQTAVRGYTF

V: TRBV10-3
D: -
length: 13
size: -
J: TRBJ2-3
DNA: TGTGCCATCCGGGTGCAAAGCACAGATACGCAGTATTTT
CDR3: CAIRVQSTDTQYF

V: TRBV6-2/TRBV6-3
D: -
length: 14
size: -
J: TRBJ1-2
DNA: TGTGCCAGCAGTAAAGGAGGAAGTGACTATGGCTACACCTTC
CDR3: CASSKGGSDYGYTF

V: TRBV24-1
D: TRBD1
length: 13
size: -
J: TRBJ1-1
DNA: TGTGCCACCACAGGACAGGGGAACACTGAAGCTTTCTTT
CDR3: CATTGQGNTEAFF

V: TRBV5-1
D: -
length: 16
size: -
J: TRBJ2-2
DNA: TGCGCCAGCAGCTCCCGGGGTAGCGGCCGGTCCGGGGAGCTGTTTTTT
CDR3: CASSSRGSGRSGELFF

V: TRBV30
D: -
length: 13
size: -
J: TRBJ2-3
DNA: TGTGCCTTTACTAGGGCGGAATCGGATACGCAGTATTTT
CDR3: CAFTRAESDTQYF

V: TRBV10-3
D: -
length: 12
size: -
J: TRBJ1-5
DNA: TGTGCCATCAGTGCAGGGAATCAGCCCCAGCATTTT
CDR3: CAISAGNQPQHF

V: TRBV18
D: -
length: 14
size: -
J: TRBJ1-1
DNA: TGTGCCAGCTCATCCTCGGGGGTGAACACTGAAGCTTTCTTT
CDR3: CASSSSGVNTEAFF

V: TRBV19
D: -
length: 13
size: -
J: TRBJ1-1
DNA: TGTGCCAGTAGTATCAACGGGGGCACTGAAGCTTTCTTT
CDR3: CASSINGGTEAFF

V: TRBV5-1
D: TRBD1
length: 16
size: -
J: TRBJ2-7
DNA: TGCGCCAGCAGCTTGGTTGCCCCGGGACAGGCCTACGAGCAGTACTTC
CDR3: CASSLVAPGQAYEQYF

V: TRBV5-1
D: -
length: 16
size: -
J: TRBJ1-3
DNA: TGCGCCAGCAGCACCGAAGGGGGGGGCTCTGGAAACACCATATATTTT
CDR3: CASSTEGGGSGNTIYF

V: TRBV12-3/TRBV12-4
D: TRBD1
length: 13
size: -
J: TRBJ2-3
DNA: TGTGCCAGCAGTCTCGGGACAGGAGTATCAGCGTATTTT
CDR3: CASSLGTGVSAYF

V: TRBV27
D: TRBD1
length: 16
size: -
J: TRBJ2-1
DNA: TGTGCCAGCAGTGGGTATGGTACAGGGGGCAGAGATGAGCAGTTCTTC
CDR3: CASSGYGTGGRDEQFF

V: TRBV27
D: -
length: 17
size: -
J: TRBJ1-2
DNA: TGTGCCAGCAGTTTCCTAACCTTCGGGAGGACCAGCTATGGCTACACCTTC
CDR3: CASSFLTFGRTSYGYTF

V: TRBV2
D: -
length: 15
size: -
J: TRBJ1-1
DNA: TGTGCCAGCAGTGATACGACAGGCCCGAGCGCTGAAGCTTTCTTT
CDR3: CASSDTTGPSAEAFF

V: TRBV4-1
D: -
length: 16
size: -
J: TRBJ1-2
DNA: TGCGCCAGCAGCCAACCCCTTGGGAGGGGATTCTATGGCTACACCTTC
CDR3: CASSQPLGRGFYGYTF

V: TRBV7-9
D: -
length: 14
size: -
J: TRBJ2-7
DNA: TGTGCCAGCAGCCCGATGGGGGGGGGCCACGAGCAGTACTTC
CDR3: CASSPMGGGHEQYF

V: TRBV5-6
D: -
length: 16
size: few
J: TRBJ1-6
DNA: TGTGCCAGCAGCTTGGACGGACAGTTCTATAATTCACCCCTCCACTTT
CDR3: CASSLDGQFYNSPLHF

V: TRBV3-1/TRBV3-2
D: TRBD2
length: 17
size: -
J: TRBJ2-2
DNA: TGTGCCAGCAGCCATACGGGTAGCGGGGGGAACACCGGGGAGCTGTTTTTT
CDR3: CASSHTGSGGNTGELFF

V: TRBV5-1
D: TRBD1
length: 15
size: -
J: TRBJ2-7
DNA: TGCGCCAGCAGCTTAATGGGACAGGTTTCCTACGAGCAGTACTTC
CDR3: CASSLMGQVSYEQYF

V: TRBV27
D: TRBD2
length: 17
size: -
J: TRBJ2-1
DNA: TGTGCCAGCAGTCCGGGACTAGCGGGGGCATTGATGGGTGAGCAGTTCTTC
CDR3: CASSPGLAGALMGEQFF

V: TRBV7-2
D: -
length: 15
size: -
J: TRBJ2-2
DNA: TGTGCCAGCAGCTTAGTCGCAGGAAACACCGGGGAGCTGTTTTTT
CDR3: CASSLVAGNTGELFF

V: TRBV7-2
D: -
length: 14
size: -
J: TRBJ1-1
DNA: TGTGCCAGCAGCTCGGGGACTTGGAACACTGAAGCTTTCTTT
CDR3: CASSSGTWNTEAFF

V: TRBV18
D: TRBD1
length: 17
size: -
J: TRBJ2-4
DNA: TGTGCCAGCTCAGCAATAACAGGGGGAACTTCCCGGGGCATTCAGTACTTC
CDR3: CASSAITGGTSRGIQYF

V: TRBV29-1
D: TRBD1
length: 13
size: once
J: TRBJ2-7
DNA: TGCAGCGCTGGACAGGGGGGAGCCTACGAGCAGTACTTC
CDR3: CSAGQGGAYEQYF

V: TRBV11-1
D: -
length: 14
size: -
J: TRBJ2-7
DNA: TGTGCCAGCAGCCCTAGGGTCTCGGGCGGGGAGCAGTACTTC
CDR3: CASSPRVSGGEQYF

V: TRBV5-4
D: -
length: 16
size: -
J: TRBJ2-4
DNA: TGTGCCAGCAGCCATCCGGCCCCAGGGTCCAAAAACATTCAGTACTTC
CDR3: CASSHPAPGSKNIQYF